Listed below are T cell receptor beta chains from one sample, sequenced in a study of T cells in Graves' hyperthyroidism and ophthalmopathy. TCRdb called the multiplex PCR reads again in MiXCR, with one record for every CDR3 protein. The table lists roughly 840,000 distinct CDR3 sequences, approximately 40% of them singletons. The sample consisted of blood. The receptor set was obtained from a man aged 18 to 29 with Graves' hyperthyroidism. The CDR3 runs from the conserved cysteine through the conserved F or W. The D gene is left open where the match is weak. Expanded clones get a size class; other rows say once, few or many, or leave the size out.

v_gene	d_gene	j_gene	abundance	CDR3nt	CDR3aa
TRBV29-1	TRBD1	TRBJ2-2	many	TGCAGCGTTGCCGGGACAGGGATAAACACCGGGGAGCTGTTTTTT	CSVAGTGINTGELFF
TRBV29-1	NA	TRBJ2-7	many	TGCAGCGTCTCCAGAAGGGGCGAGCAGTACTTC	CSVSRRGEQYF
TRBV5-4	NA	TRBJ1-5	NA	TGTGCCAGCGGCTTGAGGGGTAGCAATCAGCCCCAGCATTTT	CASGLRGSNQPQHF
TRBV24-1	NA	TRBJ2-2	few	TGTGCCGCCAGTGATTACTATACCGGGGAGCTGTTTTTT	CAASDYYTGELFF
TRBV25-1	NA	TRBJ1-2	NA	TGTGCCAGCAGTAATACAGGGATGAATGGCTACACCTTC	CASSNTGMNGYTF
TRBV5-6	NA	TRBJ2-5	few	TGTGCCAGCAGCTTCTCGCTTGGGGGCAGACAAGAGACCCAGTACTTC	CASSFSLGGRQETQYF
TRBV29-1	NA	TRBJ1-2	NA	TGCAGCGGCTCAGCGGGGCTGGGCTATGGCTACACCTTC	CSGSAGLGYGYTF
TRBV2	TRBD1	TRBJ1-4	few	TGTGCCAGCGGGACAGGTACTAATGAAAAACTGTTTTTT	CASGTGTNEKLFF
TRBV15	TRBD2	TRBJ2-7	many	TGTGCCACCAGCAGAGATGGGAGCGGGACGGTGAATTACGAGCAGTACTTC	CATSRDGSGTVNYEQYF
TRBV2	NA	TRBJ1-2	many	TGTGCCAGTACCGCGGGCGCATTCAACTATGGCTACACCTTC	CASTAGAFNYGYTF